One and the same sample provided the 10 T cell receptor beta chains below, sequenced in a study of cytomegalovirus exposure and HLA in healthy donors. PCR used 60 Vbeta primers and 13 Jbeta primers. Data came from immunoSEQ multiplex PCR; TCRdb stores just in-frame clones and leaves some out. The sample includes approximately 27,000 clones, roughly 70% of them seen just once. Sample: PBMCs. The receptors were sampled from a woman aged 45-65 years in good health and CMV-seronegative.

The V and J genes are TRBV29-1 and TRBJ1-1, with D possibly matching TRBD1 (5 bases). Germline CDR1 reads SQVTM; CDR2 reads ANQGSEA. V lost 7 bases, J lost 1 base, and 13 bases lay in between. This CDR3 contains 13 residues. Written as DNA, the CDR3 is TGCAGCGCCACTCAGCAGGGGAACACTGAAGCTTTCTTT. It codes for CSATQQGNTEAFF. Full variable domain (remainder filled in from reference TRBV29-1 and TRBJ1-1): SAVISQKPSRDICQRGTSLTIQCQVDSQVTMMFWYRQQPGQSLTLIATANQGSEATYESGFVIDKFPISRPNLTFSTLTVSNMSPEDSSIYLCSATQQGNTEAFFGQGTRLTVV.

The chain employs TRBV4-1 and TRBJ1-4; no definite D call. Germline values: CDR1 MGHRA, CDR2 YSYEKL. The CDR3 length is 15 residues. The V gene lost 1 base and the J gene lost 7 bases, with 13 bases spanning the gap. This CDR3 reads CASSQVPPSGEKLFF. CDR3 nucleotide sequence: TGCGCCAGCAGCCAAGTCCCACCCAGTGGTGAAAAACTGTTTTTT.

This clone is classed as medium-sized. The chain combines TRBV29-1 with TRBJ2-1; no firm D call. Germline V CDR1 and CDR2: SQVTM, ANQGSEA. V was shortened by 3 bases and J by 8 bases, with 11 bases between the two germline ends. This CDR3 contains 12 residues. CDR3 region: CSVDLSRDEQFF. CDR3 in DNA: TGCAGCGTTGATCTGTCCCGGGATGAGCAGTTCTTC.

The chain carries TRBV7-9 and TRBJ2-6; 8 positions match TRBD1. From germline, CDR1 is SEHNR and CDR2 FQNEAQ (reference sequence). Trimming cost V 9 bases and J 3 bases; bases outside gene matches: 1. This CDR3 is built from 13 residues. The CDR3 bases are TGTGCCAGGGACAGGGTTGGGGCCAACGTCCTGACTTTC. Amino acids: CARDRVGANVLTF.

The chain carries TRBV29-1 and TRBJ2-3; 8 bases are a match to TRBD2. With 6 bases clipped from V and 0 bases from J, the junction kept 14 bases outside the gene matches. From germline, CDR1 is SQVTM and CDR2 ANQGSEA. The CDR3 loop spans 17 amino acids. CDR3 region: CSVTGGQHSPSTDTQYF. The CDR3 DNA is TGCAGCGTAACGGGGGGGCAACACTCTCCTAGCACAGATACGCAGTATTTT.

J is TRBJ1-5 and V is TRBV28; maybe TRBD1 (6 bases). V was pared by 8 bases and J by 0 bases, with 17 bases between. The V gene's germline CDR1 is MDHEN and CDR2 SYDVKM. This CDR3 has 16 residues. The CDR3 loop reads CASENRASYSNQPQHF. CDR3 coding DNA: TGTGCCAGCGAGAACAGGGCGTCTTATAGCAATCAGCCCCAGCATTTT. Full variable domain (rest looked up from reference TRBV28 and TRBJ1-5): DVKVTQSSRYLVKRTGEKVFLECVQDMDHENMFWYRQDPGLGLRLIYFSYDVKMKEKGDIPEGYSVSREKKERFSLILESASTNQTSMYLCASENRASYSNQPQHFGDGTRLSIL.

The rearrangement joins TRBV14 to TRBJ2-7; no clear D. Germline V gene lookup returns CDR1 SGHDN and CDR2 FVKESK. CDR3 size: 13 residues. V lost 4 bases and J 0 bases, leaving 7 bases between the germline ends. The CDR3 sequence is CASSRQSSYEQYF. The CDR3 DNA reads TGTGCCAGCAGCCGACAAAGCTCCTACGAGCAGTACTTC. Full variable domain (rest looked up from reference TRBV14 and TRBJ2-7): EAGVTQFPSHSVIEKGQTVTLRCDPISGHDNLYWYRRVMGKEIKFLLHFVKESKQDESGMPNNRFLAERTGGTYSTLKVQPAELEDSGVYFCASSRQSSYEQYFGPGTRLTVT.

This sequence joins TRBV5-1 and TRBJ1-5, with D maybe TRBD1 (5 bases). This CDR3 is built from 12 residues. Trimming shortened V by 7 bases and J by 7 bases, and 12 bases separated the two germline ends. The germline V gene encodes CDR1 SGHRS and CDR2 YFSETQ. The CDR3 reads CASPPGGQPQHF. DNA for the CDR3: TGCGCCAGCCCGCCCGGGGGGCAGCCCCAGCATTTT.

V and J are TRBV25-1 and TRBJ2-1, with a possible D match to TRBD1 (5 bases). From germline, CDR1 is MGHDK and CDR2 SYGVNS. The V end was cut by 6 bases, the J end by 8 bases, with 17 bases between. This CDR3 has 14 residues. CDR3 residues: CASSPEFWGYEQFF. CDR3 bases: TGTGCCAGCAGCCCCGAATTCTGGGGCTATGAGCAGTTCTTC.

The V gene is TRBV14, the J gene TRBJ1-2; tentative D call: TRBD1 (6 bases). The ends were cut back, 2 bases at V and 1 base at J, with 11 bases in the middle. This CDR3 is 15 amino acids long. CDR1 SGHDN and CDR2 FVKESK come from the germline V gene. CDR3 in amino acids: CASSQRGTLNYGYTF. The CDR3, as DNA: TGTGCCAGCAGCCAAAGGGGGACGCTTAACTATGGCTACACCTTC.